These 18 T cell receptor beta chains originate from one sample sequenced in a study of cytomegalovirus exposure and HLA in healthy donors. Researchers ran the PCR with 60 Vbeta and 13 Jbeta primers. Clones were read by immunoSEQ multiplex PCR, and TCRdb kept only the in-frame ones, dropping some. The sample has over 200,000 clones, 82% seen once. The sequencing input was PBMCs. The source of these receptors is a woman between 40 and 50 years old in good health and CMV-seropositive.

V gene TRBV4-1 combines with J gene TRBJ1-2; 7 nucleotides agree with TRBD1. The CDR3 has 14 amino acids. Germline V gene sequence: CDR1 MGHRA, CDR2 YSYEKL. V was pared by 3 bases and J by 2 bases, with 3 bases of the junction left unmatched. The CDR3 loop is CASSQDRINYGYTF. The CDR3 nucleotides are TGCGCCAGCAGCCAGGACAGGATAAACTATGGCTACACCTTC.

The rearrangement joins TRBV30 to TRBJ2-6, with no clear D. Trimming took 5 bases from V and 1 from J, leaving 6 bases between them. The CDR3 covers 13 residues. Germline CDR1 reads GTSNPN; CDR2 reads SVGIG (reference sequence). The CDR3 DNA follows: TGTGCCTGGGCGGATTCTGGGGCCAACGTCCTGACTTTC. Translation gives CAWADSGANVLTF.

The chain uses TRBV4-1 and TRBJ1-1; 8 bases align to TRBD1. Germline CDR1 is MGHRA and CDR2 is YSYEKL. This CDR3 is 15 amino acids long. V lost 7 bases, J lost 3 bases, and 10 bases stayed unmatched. CDR3 coding DNA: TGCGCCAGCACCTCCTTTATGGACAGGGACACTGAAGCTTTCTTT. It codes for CASTSFMDRDTEAFF.

The J gene is TRBJ2-1, the V gene TRBV27; D possibly corresponds to TRBD2 (5 bases). V lost 5 bases and J 0 bases, leaving 17 bases between the germline ends. Germline assignment: CDR1 MNHEY and CDR2 SMNVEV (reference sequence). The CDR3 has 17 residues. The CDR3 DNA reads TGTGCCAGCAGTCCCGCCGGGGTCGTTAGCTCCTACAATGAGCAGTTCTTC. It translates to CASSPAGVVSSYNEQFF.

The chain carries TRBV7-2 and TRBJ2-6; D not certain. The CDR3 has 18 amino acids. Trimming removed 2 bases from V and 0 bases from J, with 14 bases in between. Germline V CDR1 and CDR2: SGHTA, FQGNSA. The CDR3, as DNA: TGTGCCAGCAGCTTAAGTGCAGGATCGCTCTCTGGGGCCAACGTCCTGACTTTC. As protein: CASSLSAGSLSGANVLTF.

In regard to this clone: The junction and the germline gene differ at one end; a read error may be behind it. At the DNA level, this CDR3 is encoded by other sequences in the same sample as well. J is TRBJ1-5 and V is TRBV7-9; D gene unclear. Germline lookup yields CDR1 SEHNR and CDR2 FQNEAQ (reference sequence). The CDR3 covers 14 residues. This CDR3 is CSSSFGGSNQPQHF. The CDR3 nucleotides read TGTTCCAGCAGCTTCGGAGGGAGCAATCAGCCCCAGCATTTT. The complete variable domain, with remaining parts taken from reference TRBV7-9 and TRBJ1-5, reads DTGVSQNPRHKITKRGQNVTFRCDPISEHNRLYWYRQTLGQGPEFLTYFQNEAQLEKSRLLSDRFSAERPKGSFSTLEIQRTEQGDSAMYLCSSSFGGSNQPQHFGDGTRLSIL.

The chain uses TRBV6-5 and TRBJ2-5; TRBD2 might be the D (5 bases). The DNA end is a closer match to TRBJ2-7, so the J assignment may be wrong. The CDR3 extends over 16 amino acids. Germline V gene lookup returns CDR1 MNHEY and CDR2 SVGAGI. CDR3: CASSYSNPGTSHEQYF. CDR3 coding DNA: TGTGCCAGCAGTTACTCGAACCCGGGTACTAGTCACGAGCAGTACTTC.

This chain connects TRBV14 to TRBJ2-4, with D possibly being TRBD1 (6 bases). Germline values: CDR1 SGHDN, CDR2 FVKESK. The V and J ends lost 8 bases and 9 bases respectively, with 17 bases between them. This CDR3 is built from 13 residues. CDR3 nucleotide sequence: TGTGCCAGCGGGATAGGGGGATCTGGCATTCAGTACTTC. It is translated as CASGIGGSGIQYF.

This chain links TRBV30 with TRBJ1-5; 8 bases are shared with TRBD1. V lost 2 bases, J lost 0 bases, and 6 bases stayed unmatched. Germline-derived CDR1 and CDR2 are GTSNPN and SVGIG (reference sequence). This CDR3 is 16 amino acids long. CDR3 nucleotide sequence: TGTGCCTGGAGTAGCGGGACAGGTGATAGCAATCAGCCCCAGCATTTT. This translates into CAWSSGTGDSNQPQHF.

The chain employs TRBV18 and TRBJ1-1, with TRBD1 matching over 8 bases. V trimming: 4 bases; J trimming: 2 bases; junction bases outside the gene matches: 6. The CDR3 spans 15 residues. Germline V gene sequence: CDR1 KGHSH, CDR2 LQKENI. The CDR3 spells CASSRSDRGNTEAFF. The CDR3 DNA sequence: TGTGCCAGCTCACGTTCTGACAGGGGAAACACTGAAGCTTTCTTT.

The chain couples TRBV11-2 to TRBJ2-1; 8 bases are a match to TRBD1. The ends lost 4 bases at V and 3 bases at J; junction bases unmatched: 5. The CDR3 covers 15 residues. Germline V gene lookup returns CDR1 SGHAT and CDR2 FQNNGV. This chain's CDR3 is CASSSGQGFYNEQFF. The CDR3 DNA reads as TGTGCCAGCAGCTCAGGACAGGGATTCTACAATGAGCAGTTCTTC.

V usage is TRBV14 and J usage is TRBJ2-5, with a possible D match to TRBD2 (5 bases). TRBJ2-7 explains the end of the DNA better; the J call may be wrong. The CDR3 has 14 residues. Germline V gene lookup returns CDR1 SGHDN and CDR2 FVKESK. CDR3 nucleotide sequence: TGTGCCAGCAGCCCGAGGGTCGGCTCCTACGAGCAGTACTTC. Translated, it gives CASSPRVGSYEQYF.

This chain links TRBV19 with TRBJ1-1, with TRBD1 matching over 10 bases. Per the germline V gene, CDR1 is LNHDA and CDR2 is SQIVND (reference sequence). V trimming: 3 bases; J trimming: 5 bases; junction bases outside the gene matches: 6. This CDR3 has 15 amino acids. CDR3 amino acids: CASSILGQGGTEAFF. The CDR3 DNA follows: TGTGCCAGTAGTATCCTCGGACAGGGGGGGACTGAAGCTTTCTTT.

The V call is TRBV15, the J call TRBJ2-6; no firm D call. The V end was cut by 1 base, the J end by 0 bases, with 4 bases between. The germline V gene has CDR1 LNHNV and CDR2 YYDKDF (reference sequence). The CDR3 has 15 residues. The CDR3 spells CATSRGSSGANVLTF. As DNA, the CDR3 is TGTGCCACCAGCAGAGGCAGCTCTGGGGCCAACGTCCTGACTTTC. The variable domain in full, with the rest retrieved from reference TRBV15 and TRBJ2-6, is DAMVIQNPRYQVTQFGKPVTLSCSQTLNHNVMYWYQQKSSQAPKLLFHYYDKDFNNEADTPDNFQSRRPNTSFCFLDIRSPGLGDTAMYLCATSRGSSGANVLTFGAGSRLTVL.

The chain couples TRBV28 to TRBJ2-7; 8 bases are a match to TRBD1. The CDR3 spans 15 residues. J was trimmed by 3 bases and V by 5 bases; bases with no gene match: 9. The V gene's germline CDR1 is MDHEN and CDR2 SYDVKM. CDR3 residues: CASSTTTRGRYEQYF. As DNA, the CDR3 is TGTGCCAGCAGTACTACGACCAGGGGGCGCTACGAGCAGTACTTC.

The J gene is TRBJ1-2, the V gene TRBV7-2, with 8 positions matching TRBD1. J was trimmed by 8 bases and V by 6 bases; bases with no gene match: 8. Per germline, CDR1 SGHTA and CDR2 FQGNSA. This CDR3 contains 13 residues. The CDR3 loop is CASRLGQGGGYTF. Here the CDR3 DNA reads TGTGCCAGCAGACTCGGACAGGGAGGCGGCTACACCTTC.

This chain uses TRBV7-2 with TRBJ2-1; D is possibly TRBD1 (5 bases). With 1 base removed from V and 9 bases from J, the gap between germline ends came to 13 bases. The CDR3 covers 14 residues. Germline values: CDR1 SGHTA, CDR2 FQGNSA. As DNA, the CDR3 is TGTGCCAGCAGCTTAGAAGGGGTTACGGGTGAGCAGTTCTTC. This translates into CASSLEGVTGEQFF.

The V and J genes are TRBV7-9 and TRBJ2-1; the match to TRBD2 covers 9 bases. Germline values: CDR1 SEHNR, CDR2 FQNEAQ (reference sequence). J was trimmed by 7 bases and V by 3 bases; bases with no gene match: 4. CDR3 length: 14 residues. This chain's CDR3 is CASSFGLASNEQFF. The DNA of the CDR3 is TGTGCCAGCAGCTTCGGACTAGCGAGTAATGAGCAGTTCTTC.